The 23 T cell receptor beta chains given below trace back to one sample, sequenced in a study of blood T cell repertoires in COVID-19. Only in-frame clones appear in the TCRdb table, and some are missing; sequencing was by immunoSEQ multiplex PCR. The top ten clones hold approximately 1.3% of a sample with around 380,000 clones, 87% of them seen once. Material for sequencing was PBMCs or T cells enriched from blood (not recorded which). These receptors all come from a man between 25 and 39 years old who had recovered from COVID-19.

CDR3 in amino acids: CASSLEGQGVYNEQFF. CDR3 nucleotide sequence: TGTGCCAGCAGCTTAGAAGGACAGGGGGTTTACAATGAGCAGTTCTTC. V and J are TRBV7-2 and TRBJ2-1; TRBD1 agrees at 10 bases. The CDR3 runs to 16 residues. With V trimmed by 1 base and J by 4 bases, 4 bases remained unmatched. CDR1 SGHTA and CDR2 FQGNSA come from the germline V gene.

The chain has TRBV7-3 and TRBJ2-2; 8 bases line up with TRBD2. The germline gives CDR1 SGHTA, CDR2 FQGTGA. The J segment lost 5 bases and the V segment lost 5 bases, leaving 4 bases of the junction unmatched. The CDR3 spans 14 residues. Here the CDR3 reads CASSPGGGTGELFF. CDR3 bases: TGTGCCAGCAGCCCCGGGGGGGGGACCGGGGAGCTGTTTTTT.

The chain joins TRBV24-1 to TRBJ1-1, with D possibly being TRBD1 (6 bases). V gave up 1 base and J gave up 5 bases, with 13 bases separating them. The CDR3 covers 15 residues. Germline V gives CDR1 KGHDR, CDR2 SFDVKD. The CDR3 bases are TGTGCCACCAGTGATTTACAGGGATCAAGGACTGAAGCTTTCTTT. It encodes CATSDLQGSRTEAFF.

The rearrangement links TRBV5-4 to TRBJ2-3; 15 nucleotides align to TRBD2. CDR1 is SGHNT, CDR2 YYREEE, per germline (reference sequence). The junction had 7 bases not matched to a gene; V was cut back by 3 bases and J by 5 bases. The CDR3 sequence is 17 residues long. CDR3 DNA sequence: TGTGCCAGCAGCTCCGGACTAGCGGGGGGGCGGGTAGATACGCAGTATTTT. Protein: CASSSGLAGGRVDTQYF.

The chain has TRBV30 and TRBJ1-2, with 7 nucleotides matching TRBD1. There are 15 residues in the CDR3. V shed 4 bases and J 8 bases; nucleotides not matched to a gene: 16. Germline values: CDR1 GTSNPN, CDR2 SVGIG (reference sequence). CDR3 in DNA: TGTGCCTGGAAACTCCGACAGGGATGGTCTGGAGGCTACACCTTC. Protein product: CAWKLRQGWSGGYTF.

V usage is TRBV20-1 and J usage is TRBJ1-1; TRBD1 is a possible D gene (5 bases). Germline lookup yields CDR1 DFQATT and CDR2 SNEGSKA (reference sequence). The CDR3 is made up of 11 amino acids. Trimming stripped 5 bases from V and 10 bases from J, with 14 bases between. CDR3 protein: CSAYPGVGAFF. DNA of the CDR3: TGCAGTGCTTATCCGGGGGTAGGAGCTTTCTTT.

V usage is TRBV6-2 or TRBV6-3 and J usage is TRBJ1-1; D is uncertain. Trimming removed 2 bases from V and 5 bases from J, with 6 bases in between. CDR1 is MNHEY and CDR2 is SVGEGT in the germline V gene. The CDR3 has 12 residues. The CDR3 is CASSYGETEAFF. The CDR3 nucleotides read TGTGCCAGCAGTTACGGTGAGACTGAAGCTTTCTTT.

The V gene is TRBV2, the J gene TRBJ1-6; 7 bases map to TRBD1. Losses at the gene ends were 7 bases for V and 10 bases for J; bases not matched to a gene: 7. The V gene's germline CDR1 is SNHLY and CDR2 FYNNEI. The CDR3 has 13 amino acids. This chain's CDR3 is CASTRQGWSPLHF. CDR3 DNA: TGTGCCAGCACCCGACAGGGTTGGTCACCCCTCCACTTT. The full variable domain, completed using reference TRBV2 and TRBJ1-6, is EPEVTQTPSHQVTQMGQEVILRCVPISNHLYFYWYRQILGQKVEFLVSFYNNEISEKSEIFDDQFSVERPDGSNFTLKIRSTKLEDSAMYFCASTRQGWSPLHFGNGTRLTVT.

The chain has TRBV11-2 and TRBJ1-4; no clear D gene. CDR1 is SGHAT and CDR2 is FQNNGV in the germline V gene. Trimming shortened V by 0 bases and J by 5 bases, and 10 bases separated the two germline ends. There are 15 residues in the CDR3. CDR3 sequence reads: CASSLDGQANEKLFF. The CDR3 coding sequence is TGTGCCAGCAGCTTAGATGGTCAGGCCAATGAAAAACTGTTTTTT.

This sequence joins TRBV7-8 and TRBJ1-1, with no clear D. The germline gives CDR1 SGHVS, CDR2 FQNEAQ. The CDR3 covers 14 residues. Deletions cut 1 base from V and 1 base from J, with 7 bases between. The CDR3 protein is CASSLDSRNTEAFF. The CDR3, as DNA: TGTGCCAGCAGCTTAGACTCCCGGAACACTGAAGCTTTCTTT.

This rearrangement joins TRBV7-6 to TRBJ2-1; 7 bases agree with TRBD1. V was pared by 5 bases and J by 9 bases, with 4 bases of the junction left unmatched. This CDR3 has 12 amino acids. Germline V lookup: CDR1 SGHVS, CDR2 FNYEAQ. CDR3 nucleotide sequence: TGTGCCAGCAGCATCGACAGGGCTGAGCAGTTCTTC. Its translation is CASSIDRAEQFF.

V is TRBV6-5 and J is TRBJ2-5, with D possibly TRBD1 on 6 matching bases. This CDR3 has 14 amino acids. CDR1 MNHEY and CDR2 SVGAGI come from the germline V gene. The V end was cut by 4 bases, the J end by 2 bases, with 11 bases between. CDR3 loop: CASSLQGHQETQYF. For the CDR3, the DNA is TGTGCCAGCAGTTTACAGGGCCATCAAGAGACCCAGTACTTC.

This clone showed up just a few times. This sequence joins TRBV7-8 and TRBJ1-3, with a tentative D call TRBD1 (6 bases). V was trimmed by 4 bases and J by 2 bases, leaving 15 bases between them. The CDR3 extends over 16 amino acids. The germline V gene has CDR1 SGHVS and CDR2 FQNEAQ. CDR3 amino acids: CASSSNPRGTGNTIYF. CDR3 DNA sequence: TGTGCCAGCAGCTCAAATCCCAGGGGAACTGGAAACACCATATATTTT. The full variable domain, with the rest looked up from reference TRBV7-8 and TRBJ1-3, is GAGVSQSPRYKVAKRGQDVALRCDPISGHVSLFWYQQALGQGPEFLTYFQNEAQLDKSGLPSDRFFAERPEGSVSTLKIQRTQQEDSAVYLCASSSNPRGTGNTIYFGEGSWLTVV.

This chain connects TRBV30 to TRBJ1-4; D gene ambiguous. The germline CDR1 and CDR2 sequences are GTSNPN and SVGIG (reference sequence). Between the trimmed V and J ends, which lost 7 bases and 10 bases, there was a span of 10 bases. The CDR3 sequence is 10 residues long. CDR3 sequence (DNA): TGTGCCTCGGGCCGCGGAAAACTGTTTTTT. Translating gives CASGRGKLFF.

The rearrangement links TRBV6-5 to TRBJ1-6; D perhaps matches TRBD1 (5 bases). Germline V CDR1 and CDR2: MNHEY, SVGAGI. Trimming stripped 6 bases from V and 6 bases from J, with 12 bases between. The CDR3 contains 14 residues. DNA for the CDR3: TGTGCCAGCAGACCCCGACAGAGTAATTCACCCCTCCACTTT. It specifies CASRPRQSNSPLHF.

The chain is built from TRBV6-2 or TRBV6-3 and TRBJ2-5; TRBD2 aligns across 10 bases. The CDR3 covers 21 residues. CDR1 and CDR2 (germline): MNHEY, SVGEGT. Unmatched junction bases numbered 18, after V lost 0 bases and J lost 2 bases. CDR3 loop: CASSYSIGRSGGALHQETQYF. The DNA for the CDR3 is TGTGCCAGCAGTTACTCGATCGGTCGGAGCGGGGGGGCCCTTCATCAAGAGACCCAGTACTTC.

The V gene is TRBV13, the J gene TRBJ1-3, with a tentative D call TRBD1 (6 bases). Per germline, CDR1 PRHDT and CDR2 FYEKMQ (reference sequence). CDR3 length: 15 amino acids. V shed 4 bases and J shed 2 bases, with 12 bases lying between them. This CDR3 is CASSSGAGTGNTIYF. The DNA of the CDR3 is TGTGCCAGCAGCTCAGGGGCGGGTACTGGAAACACCATATATTTT.

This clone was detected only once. The CDR3 DNA is TGTGCCAGTTCGACAGGGCAAGAACAGCCCCAGCATTTT. Its protein product is CASSTGQEQPQHF. V and J are TRBV18 and TRBJ1-5; 7 bases are shared with TRBD1. The CDR3 runs 13 residues. The germline V gene has CDR1 KGHSH and CDR2 LQKENI. The V segment lost 9 bases and the J segment 7 bases; nucleotides outside the gene matches: 9.

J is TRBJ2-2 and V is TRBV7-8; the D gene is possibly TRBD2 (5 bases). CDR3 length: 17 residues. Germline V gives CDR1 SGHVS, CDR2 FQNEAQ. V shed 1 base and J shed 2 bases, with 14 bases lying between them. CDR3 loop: CASSLGARRLNTGELFF. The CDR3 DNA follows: TGTGCCAGCAGCTTAGGGGCACGGAGACTAAACACCGGGGAGCTGTTTTTT.

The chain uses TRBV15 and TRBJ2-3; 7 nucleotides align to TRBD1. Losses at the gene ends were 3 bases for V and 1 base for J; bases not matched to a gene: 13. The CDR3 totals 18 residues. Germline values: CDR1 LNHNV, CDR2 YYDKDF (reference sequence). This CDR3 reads CATSRPDREFTRTDTQYF. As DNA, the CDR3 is TGTGCCACCAGCAGGCCAGACAGGGAGTTCACCCGCACAGATACGCAGTATTTT.

The CDR3 loop reads CASSLFGGPQHF. CDR3 in DNA: TGTGCCAGCAGCTTATTCGGGGGGCCCCAGCATTTT. The chain has TRBV7-9 and TRBJ1-5; D is perhaps TRBD1 (5 bases). The germline V gene encodes CDR1 SEHNR and CDR2 FQNEAQ (reference sequence). The CDR3 covers 12 residues. Trimming took off 2 bases at V and 9 bases at J, with 8 bases between the two ends. Based on the CDR3 plus reference TRBV7-9 and TRBJ1-5, the full variable domain is DTGVSQNPRHKITKRGQNVTFRCDPISEHNRLYWYRQTLGQGPEFLTYFQNEAQLEKSRLLSDRFSAERPKGSFSTLEIQRTEQGDSAMYLCASSLFGGPQHFGDGTRLSIL.

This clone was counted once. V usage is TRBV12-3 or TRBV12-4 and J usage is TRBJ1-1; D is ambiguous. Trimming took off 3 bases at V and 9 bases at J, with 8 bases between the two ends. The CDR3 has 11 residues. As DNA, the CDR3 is TGTGCCAGCAGTTTGAGTAACCAAGCTTTCTTT. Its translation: CASSLSNQAFF.

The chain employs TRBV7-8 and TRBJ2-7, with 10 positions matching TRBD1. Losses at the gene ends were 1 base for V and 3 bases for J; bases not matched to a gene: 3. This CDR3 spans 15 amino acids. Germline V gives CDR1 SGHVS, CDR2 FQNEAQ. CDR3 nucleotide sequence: TGTGCCAGCAGCTTAGTTGGACAGGGGGACTACGAGCAGTACTTC. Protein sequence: CASSLVGQGDYEQYF. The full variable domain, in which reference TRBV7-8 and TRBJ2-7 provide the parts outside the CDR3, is GAGVSQSPRYKVAKRGQDVALRCDPISGHVSLFWYQQALGQGPEFLTYFQNEAQLDKSGLPSDRFFAERPEGSVSTLKIQRTQQEDSAVYLCASSLVGQGDYEQYFGPGTRLTVT.